The text below deals with one T cell receptor (beta chain). Its antigen is unknown. No base qualities exist here, and no much larger clone lies one base off it. Genomic DNA was extracted from sorted cells for sequencing of the TCRbeta CDR3 region. The immunoSEQ Assay was used to sequence the TCRbeta CDR3 regions. TCRdb obtained this table from immuneACCESS and retained in-frame rearrangements with V and J assigned. These tables miss some clones; where compared with another copy, unresolved V genes account for less than half of the shortfall, and the remainder is unexplained. In this sample the table shows around 72,000 clones, 85% to 90% of which occur a single time. The top ten clones comprise 0.85% to 0.95% of the sample. Patients with autoimmune disease history or receiving systemic immunosuppression were excluded from the trial. Peripheral blood for TCR sequencing was drawn from every dose cohort at baseline, at cycle 4 day 1 and at cycle 7 day 1. Samples came from an open-label, multicenter, first-in-human phase I dose-escalation trial of ivuxolimab. Adults with locally advanced or metastatic melanoma, renal cell carcinoma, hepatocellular carcinoma or head and neck squamous cell carcinoma were enrolled in the trial. Before TCR sequencing, CD4+ T cells and CD8+ T cells were sorted from peripheral blood as separate populations.

CDR1 is given as MNHNS and CDR2 as SASEGT, both from the germline V gene. The CDR3 goes from the cysteine to the phenylalanine over 14 residues. Only the CDR3 DNA stays, 42 bases, in frame from base 1. Relative to germline, V is 3 bases shorter and J is 3 bases shorter, with 8 bases between their ends. This record belongs to a study of OX40 agonist ivuxolimab in advanced cancers. At the level of the whole study: The costimulatory receptor OX40 (CD134) was targeted by ivuxolimab, a fully human IgG2 agonistic monoclonal antibody. Intravenous ivuxolimab was administered to patients every 2 weeks at six dose levels: 0.01, 0.1, 0.3, 1.5, 3 and 10 mg/kg. Peripheral TCRbeta sequencing aimed to test whether ivuxolimab altered TCR sequence diversity and caused clonal T-cell expansion. The dose-escalation cohort was about 83% male with a mean age of approximately 60 years, ranging from 23 to 79. Of the approximately 50 dose-escalation patients, hepatocellular carcinoma was present in approximately 20, melanoma in about 15, renal cell carcinoma in 9 and head and neck cancer in 9. Partial responses were achieved by three dose-escalation patients, of whom one had hepatocellular carcinoma and two had cutaneous melanoma. Patients were allowed to have had prior anti-PD-1, anti-PD-L1 or anti-CTLA-4 therapy, and 40% of the dose-escalation patients had been treated with checkpoint inhibitors. The paper covers the monotherapy dose-escalation part of the phase I ivuxolimab trial, which included N ≈ 50 patients.

Broad study findings and their caveats: The antigen specificity of the peripheral T cells that underwent clonal expansion was not determined. Low levels of normalized T-cell clonal expansion were also seen in some patients who did not respond. In partial responders in the 0.1-3.0 mg/kg groups, normalized peripheral clonal expansion was found to be among the lowest, especially among CD8+ T cells. At doses of 0.1 to 3.0 mg/kg, clonal expansion of both CD4+ and CD8+ blood T cells was observed from baseline to week 6. After ivuxolimab, more expanded clones were found on average in CD8+ T cells than in CD4+ T cells.

This clonotype was obtained from an adult with an advanced solid tumor such as melanoma, head and neck, liver or kidney cancer. The sequencing here drew on CD4+ or CD8+ T cells sorted from blood, taken in a trial of the OX40 agonist ivuxolimab. The rearranged chain carries TRBV6-1 and TRBJ2-2; TRBD1 is a weak D gene call, 6 bases matching. The sequenced DNA is TGTGCCAGCAGTGATCAGGGGTACACCGGGGAGCTGTTTTTT. Protein translation: CASSDQGYTGELFF.